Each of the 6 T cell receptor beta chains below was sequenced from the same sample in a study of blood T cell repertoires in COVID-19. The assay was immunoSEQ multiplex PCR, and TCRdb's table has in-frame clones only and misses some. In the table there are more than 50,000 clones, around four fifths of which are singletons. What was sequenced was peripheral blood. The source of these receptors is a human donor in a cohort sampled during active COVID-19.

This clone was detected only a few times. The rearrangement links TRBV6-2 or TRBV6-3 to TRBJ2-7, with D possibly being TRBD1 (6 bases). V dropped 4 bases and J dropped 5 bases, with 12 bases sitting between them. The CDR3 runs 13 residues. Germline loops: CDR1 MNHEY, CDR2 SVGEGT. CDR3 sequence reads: CASSSRGSHEQYV. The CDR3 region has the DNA TGTGCCAGCAGTTCCAGGGGTTCCCACGAGCAGTACGTC.

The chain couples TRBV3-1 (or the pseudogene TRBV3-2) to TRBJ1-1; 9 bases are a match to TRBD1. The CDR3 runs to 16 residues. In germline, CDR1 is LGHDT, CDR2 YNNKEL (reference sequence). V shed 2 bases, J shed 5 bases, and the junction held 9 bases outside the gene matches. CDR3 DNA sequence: TGTGCCAGCAGCCAATCTCGTACAGGGGGCTTAACTGAAGCTTTCTTT. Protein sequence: CASSQSRTGGLTEAFF.

CDR3 nucleotides: TGTGCCTGGAAATCCGGGACATCGACCTACGAGCAGTACTTC. It yields the protein CAWKSGTSTYEQYF. The chain employs TRBV30 and TRBJ2-7, with a tentative D call TRBD1 (6 bases). V was clipped by 4 bases and J by 2 bases, with 15 bases between them. CDR1 is GTSNPN and CDR2 is SVGIG in the germline V gene (reference sequence). CDR3 length: 14 residues.

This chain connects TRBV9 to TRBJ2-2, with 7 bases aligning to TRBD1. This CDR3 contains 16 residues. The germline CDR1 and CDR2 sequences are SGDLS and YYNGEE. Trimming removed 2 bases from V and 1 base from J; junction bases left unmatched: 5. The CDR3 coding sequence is TGTGCCAGCAGCGTTCATCGACAGGGGAACACCGGGGAGCTGTTTTTT. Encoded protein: CASSVHRQGNTGELFF.

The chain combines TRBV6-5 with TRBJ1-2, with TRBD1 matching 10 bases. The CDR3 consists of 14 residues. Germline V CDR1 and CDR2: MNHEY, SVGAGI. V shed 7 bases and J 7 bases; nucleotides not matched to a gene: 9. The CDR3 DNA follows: TGTGCCAGCAACCGGGGACAGGGGTTTGGTGGCTACACCTTC. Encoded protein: CASNRGQGFGGYTF.

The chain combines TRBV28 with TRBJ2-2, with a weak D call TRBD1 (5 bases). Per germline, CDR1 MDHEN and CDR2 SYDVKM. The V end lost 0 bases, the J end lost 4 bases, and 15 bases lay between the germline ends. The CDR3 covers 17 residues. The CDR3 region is CASSLCGGPGCTGELFF. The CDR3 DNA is TGTGCCAGCAGTTTATGCGGTGGGCCAGGGTGCACCGGGGAGCTGTTTTTT.